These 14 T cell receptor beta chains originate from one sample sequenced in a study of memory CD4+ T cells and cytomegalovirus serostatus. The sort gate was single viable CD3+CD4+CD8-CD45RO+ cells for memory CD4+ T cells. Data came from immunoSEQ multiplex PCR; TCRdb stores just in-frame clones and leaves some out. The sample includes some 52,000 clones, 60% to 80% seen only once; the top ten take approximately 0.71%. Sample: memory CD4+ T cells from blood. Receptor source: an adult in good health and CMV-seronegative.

The CDR3 sequence: CASSLMTGLYEQYF. CDR3 in DNA: TGTGCCAGCAGCTTAATGACGGGTCTATACGAGCAGTACTTC. This chain joins TRBV11-2 and TRBJ2-7, with D uncertain. This CDR3 spans 14 amino acids. The germline gives CDR1 SGHAT, CDR2 FQNNGV. Trimming removed 2 bases from V and 4 bases from J, with 12 bases in between. Together with reference TRBV11-2 and TRBJ2-7, the CDR3 gives the full variable domain: EAGVAQSPRYKIIEKRQSVAFWCNPISGHATLYWYQQILGQGPKLLIQFQNNGVVDDSQLPKDRFSAERLKGVDSTLKIQPAKLEDSAVYLCASSLMTGLYEQYFGPGTRLTVT.

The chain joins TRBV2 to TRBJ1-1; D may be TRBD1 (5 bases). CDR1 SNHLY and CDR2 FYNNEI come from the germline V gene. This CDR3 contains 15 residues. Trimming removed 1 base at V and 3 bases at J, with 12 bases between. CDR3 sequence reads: CASSEDSVGDTEAFF. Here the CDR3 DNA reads TGTGCCAGCAGTGAAGACTCGGTAGGGGACACTGAAGCTTTCTTT.

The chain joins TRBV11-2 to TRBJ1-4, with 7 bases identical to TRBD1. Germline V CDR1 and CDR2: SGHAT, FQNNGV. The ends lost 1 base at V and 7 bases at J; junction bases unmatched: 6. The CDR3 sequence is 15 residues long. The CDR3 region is CASSLGLGTVEKLFF. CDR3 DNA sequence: TGTGCCAGCAGCTTAGGACTCGGGACAGTTGAAAAACTGTTTTTT. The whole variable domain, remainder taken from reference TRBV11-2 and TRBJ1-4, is EAGVAQSPRYKIIEKRQSVAFWCNPISGHATLYWYQQILGQGPKLLIQFQNNGVVDDSQLPKDRFSAERLKGVDSTLKIQPAKLEDSAVYLCASSLGLGTVEKLFFGSGTQLSVL.

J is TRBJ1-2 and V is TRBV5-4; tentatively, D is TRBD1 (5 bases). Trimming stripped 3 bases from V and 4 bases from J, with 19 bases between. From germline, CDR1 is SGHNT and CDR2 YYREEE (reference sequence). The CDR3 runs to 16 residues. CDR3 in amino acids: CASSSQVSGRVYGYTF. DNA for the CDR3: TGTGCCAGCAGCTCCCAAGTTTCGGGCAGGGTCTATGGCTACACCTTC.

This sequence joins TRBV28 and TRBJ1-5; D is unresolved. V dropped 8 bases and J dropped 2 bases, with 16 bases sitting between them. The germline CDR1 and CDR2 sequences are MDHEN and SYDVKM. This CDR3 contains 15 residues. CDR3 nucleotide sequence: TGTGCCAGCGCCCCGGCGCCTATGGGCAATCAGCCCCAGCATTTT. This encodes CASAPAPMGNQPQHF.

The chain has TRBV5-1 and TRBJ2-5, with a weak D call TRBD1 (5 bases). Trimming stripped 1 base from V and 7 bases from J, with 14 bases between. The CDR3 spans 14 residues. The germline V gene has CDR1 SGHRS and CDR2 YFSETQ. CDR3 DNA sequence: TGCGCCAGCAGCTTGTTGGGAACCCAGGGGACCCAGTACTTC. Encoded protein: CASSLLGTQGTQYF. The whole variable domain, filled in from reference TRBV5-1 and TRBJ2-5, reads KAGVTQTPRYLIKTRGQQVTLSCSPISGHRSVSWYQQTPGQGLQFLFEYFSETQRNKGNFPGRFSGRQFSNSRSEMNVSTLELGDSALYLCASSLLGTQGTQYFGPGTRLLVL.

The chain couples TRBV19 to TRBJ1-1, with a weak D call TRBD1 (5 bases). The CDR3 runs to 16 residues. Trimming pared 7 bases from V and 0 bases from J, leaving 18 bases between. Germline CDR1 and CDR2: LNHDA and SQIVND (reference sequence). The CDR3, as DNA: TGTGCCAGTACGGGGCCAGACGGGAACATGAACACTGAAGCTTTCTTT. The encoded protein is CASTGPDGNMNTEAFF.

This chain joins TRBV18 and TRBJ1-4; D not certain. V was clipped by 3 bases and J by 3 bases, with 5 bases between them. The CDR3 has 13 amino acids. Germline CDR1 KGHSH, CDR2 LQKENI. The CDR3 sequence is CASSPLANEKLFF. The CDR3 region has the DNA TGTGCCAGCTCACCTCTGGCTAATGAAAAACTGTTTTTT. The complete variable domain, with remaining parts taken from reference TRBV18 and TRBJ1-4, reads NAGVMQNPRHLVRRRGQEARLRCSPMKGHSHVYWYRQLPEEGLKFMVYLQKENIIDESGMPKERFSAEFPKEGPSILRIQQVVRGDSAAYFCASSPLANEKLFFGSGTQLSVL.

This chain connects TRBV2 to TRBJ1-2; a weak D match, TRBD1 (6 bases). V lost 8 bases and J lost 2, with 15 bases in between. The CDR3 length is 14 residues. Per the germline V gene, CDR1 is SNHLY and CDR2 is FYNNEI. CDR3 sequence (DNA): TGTGCCAGCTCAAGGGGGGGAGCAAACTATGGCTACACCTTC. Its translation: CASSRGGANYGYTF.

The CDR3 loop is CATKPNIQYF. CDR3 nucleotides: TGTGCCACCAAACCAAACATTCAGTACTTC. The rearrangement joins TRBV6-1 to TRBJ2-4; D unresolved. Germline assignment: CDR1 MNHNS and CDR2 SASEGT. The V end lost 10 bases, the J end lost 6 bases, and 7 bases lay between the germline ends. The CDR3 totals 10 residues.

The CDR3 reads CASTKIGGPYSPLHF. The CDR3 DNA sequence: TGTGCCAGTACCAAAATCGGGGGCCCTTATTCACCCCTCCACTTT. The rearrangement joins TRBV19 to TRBJ1-6, with D possibly being TRBD1 (6 bases). V lost 7 bases and J 8 bases, leaving 18 bases between the germline ends. Per the germline V gene, CDR1 is LNHDA and CDR2 is SQIVND (reference sequence). CDR3 length: 15 amino acids.

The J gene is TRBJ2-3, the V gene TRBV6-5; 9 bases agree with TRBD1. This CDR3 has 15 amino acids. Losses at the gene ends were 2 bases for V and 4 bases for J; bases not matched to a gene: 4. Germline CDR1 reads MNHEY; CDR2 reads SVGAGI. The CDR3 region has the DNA TGTGCCAGCAGTTACGGACAGGGGCAGCCAGATACGCAGTATTTT. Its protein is CASSYGQGQPDTQYF.

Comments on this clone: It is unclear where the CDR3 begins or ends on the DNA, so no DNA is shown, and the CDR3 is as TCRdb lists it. The CDR3 sequence is CASIGVGPGSTFF. The J gene is TRBJ1-1, the V gene TRBV19. Ends included, the CDR3 has 13 residues. Germline V gives CDR1 LNHDA, CDR2 SQIVND (reference sequence).

The CDR3 loop is CASSRFGRELFF. CDR3 coding DNA: TGTGCCAGCAGCCGCTTCGGTAGGGAGCTGTTTTTT. The gene calls are TRBV11-2 and TRBJ2-2; D remains ambiguous. The CDR3 contains 12 residues. Germline V gives CDR1 SGHAT, CDR2 FQNNGV. The ends were cut back, 5 bases at V and 9 bases at J, with 10 bases in the middle.